This T cell receptor (beta chain) was recovered during a study of beta chain features in type 1 diabetes. General observations from the study: With patients and controls alike, PCR might favor shorter templates to an equal degree. Moderately but significantly shorter TCRB CDR3s were found in Type 1 diabetes patients in all four CD4+ subsets. There was a possibility that cDNA sequencing over-represented cells with high TCR expression.

About this clone: Its antigen is not known.

Germline loops: CDR1 MNHNY, CDR2 SVGAGI (reference sequence). The CDR3 loop spans 13 amino acids. V was pared by 8 bases and J by 5 bases, with 13 bases between. Every isolated RNA sample was fully reverse transcribed, so sequencing captured expressed TCRB transcripts. The method was immunoSEQ multiplex PCR; TCRdb's version includes in-frame clones alone and lacks a portion of them. Among 900,000 or so clones listed, roughly 15% were seen once. The clonotype was recovered from a woman aged 18-29 years in good health. This sequence joins TRBV6-6 and TRBJ2-1, with D perhaps TRBD2 (5 bases). The sequenced material came from naive CD4+ T cells from blood. The CDR3: CASQRTPNNEQFF. The CDR3 DNA sequence: TGTGCCAGCCAAAGGACTCCCAACAATGAGCAGTTCTTC.